This TCR beta chain was profiled in a study of regulatory T cells in long-lasting Graves disease. Time point defined: newly diagnosed GD, antithyroid drugs for less than 3 months. RNA isolated from PBMCs was used to make the TCR library. For TCR beta, libraries came from iRepertoire HTBI primers and Arm-PCR of CDR3 regions. TCRdb re-analysed the multiplex PCR reads in MiXCR, keeping a single row per CDR3 protein. Found here are 400,000 to 550,000 distinct CDR3 sequences, about 17% of them singletons; the top ten hold less than 30%. The V end was cut by 5 bases, the J end by 6 bases, with 15 bases between. The germline V gene has CDR1 SGHVS and CDR2 FNYEAQ. The CDR3 runs 14 residues. Separately, the same data were catalogued under a study of T cells in Graves' hyperthyroidism and ophthalmopathy. That publication notes: Pregnant or lactating patients were excluded, as were those with uncontrolled infection or other autoimmune disease.

The receptor comes from a woman aged 18-29 years with Graves disease. This chain joins TRBV7-6 and TRBJ2-3; D is unclear. Specimen: peripheral blood mononuclear cells (PBMCs), collected at new diagnosis, from a patient treated with antithyroid drugs. DNA of the CDR3: TGTGCCAGCAGCCTATCGACGGCTCTGGATACGCAGTATTTT. This sequence encodes CASSLSTALDTQYF.